This T cell receptor (beta chain) was obtained from a study of cytomegalovirus exposure and HLA in healthy donors. As to this clone: Its antigen remains unknown.

The study's findings and limits: CMV serostatus was the only immune exposure information that was available.

The PCR made use of 60 Vbeta and 13 Jbeta primers. Authors' analysis steps: In a later analysis, around 10 million of approximately 81 million unique beta chains occurred in at least two donors. TCRdb's table, derived via immunoSEQ multiplex PCR, lists solely in-frame clones and lacks some. V and J calls and clone size are given by that table; D and trimming were obtained from the DNA. The table includes approximately 97,000 clones, about 81% detected once. The receptor was isolated from a woman aged 40 to 49 in good health and CMV-seropositive. The sequenced material came from PBMCs.

The CDR3: CARSVLAEDSDTQYF. The DNA of the CDR3 is TGTGCCAGAAGCGTCCTAGCGGAGGACTCAGATACGCAGTATTTT. V gene TRBV5-3 combines with J gene TRBJ2-3; TRBD2 agrees at 7 bases. TRBV5-3 is identified as an open reading frame with a role that is uncertain. The CDR3 runs to 15 residues. V trimming: 4 bases; J trimming: 4 bases; junction bases outside the gene matches: 9.